These 5 T cell receptor beta chains came from one sample sequenced in a study of chemoradiotherapy in HPV16-positive cancers. The repertoire was sequenced with immunoSEQ multiplex PCR; TCRdb's copy has only in-frame clones and lacks some. Seen here are 8,000 to 9,000 clones, 85% to 90% observed once, and the top ten hold roughly 4%. The sample in question was blood, obtained from a patient who underwent chemoradiotherapy. The receptors were sampled from a human donor with HPV-associated anogenital cancer.

The chain links TRBV6-1 to TRBJ2-5; D not certain. V lost 4 bases to trimming and J lost 5 bases, with 11 bases between them. The CDR3 extends over 13 amino acids. CDR1 is MNHNS, CDR2 SASEGT, per germline. DNA for the CDR3: TGTGCCAGCAGTGCCCAGAGGTTCGAGACCCAGTACTTC. It is translated as CASSAQRFETQYF.

CDR3 loop: CASSVGSILTNYGYTF. CDR3 nucleotides: TGTGCCAGCAGCGTAGGGTCTATTTTGACAAACTATGGCTACACCTTC. This sequence joins TRBV9 and TRBJ1-2; D gene uncertain. V lost 0 bases to trimming and J lost 2 bases, with 14 bases between them. Germline V lookup: CDR1 SGDLS, CDR2 YYNGEE. The CDR3 totals 16 residues. Complete variable domain (other parts from reference TRBV9 and TRBJ1-2): DSGVTQTPKHLITATGQRVTLRCSPRSGDLSVYWYQQSLDQGLQFLIQYYNGEERAKGNILERFSAQQFPDLHSELNLSSLELGDSALYFCASSVGSILTNYGYTFGSGTRLTVV.

The rearrangement links TRBV9 to TRBJ2-7, with 9 positions matching TRBD1. Germline values: CDR1 SGDLS, CDR2 YYNGEE. The CDR3 contains 14 residues. V lost 3 bases, J lost 6 bases, and 7 bases stayed unmatched. In nucleotides, the CDR3 is TGTGCCAGCAGCGCGGTGACAGGGGGTGGCGAGCAGTACTTC. Amino acids: CASSAVTGGGEQYF.

The chain links TRBV11-3 to TRBJ2-7; tentative D call: TRBD2 (6 bases). CDR3 size: 13 residues. V dropped 8 bases and J dropped 0 bases, with 11 bases sitting between them. The V gene's germline CDR1 is SGHNT and CDR2 YENEEA. The CDR3 sequence: CASARSGSYEQYF. The CDR3 nucleotides read TGTGCCAGCGCCCGTAGCGGCTCCTACGAGCAGTACTTC.

The chain uses TRBV5-8 and TRBJ2-1; D perhaps matches TRBD2 (5 bases). V lost 3 bases to trimming and J lost 4 bases, with 8 bases between them. The length of the CDR3 is 13 residues. The germline CDR1 and CDR2 sequences are SGHTS and YDEGEE. The CDR3 bases are TGTGCCAGCAGCTCGACTAATTACAATGAGCAGTTCTTC. This gives the protein CASSSTNYNEQFF.